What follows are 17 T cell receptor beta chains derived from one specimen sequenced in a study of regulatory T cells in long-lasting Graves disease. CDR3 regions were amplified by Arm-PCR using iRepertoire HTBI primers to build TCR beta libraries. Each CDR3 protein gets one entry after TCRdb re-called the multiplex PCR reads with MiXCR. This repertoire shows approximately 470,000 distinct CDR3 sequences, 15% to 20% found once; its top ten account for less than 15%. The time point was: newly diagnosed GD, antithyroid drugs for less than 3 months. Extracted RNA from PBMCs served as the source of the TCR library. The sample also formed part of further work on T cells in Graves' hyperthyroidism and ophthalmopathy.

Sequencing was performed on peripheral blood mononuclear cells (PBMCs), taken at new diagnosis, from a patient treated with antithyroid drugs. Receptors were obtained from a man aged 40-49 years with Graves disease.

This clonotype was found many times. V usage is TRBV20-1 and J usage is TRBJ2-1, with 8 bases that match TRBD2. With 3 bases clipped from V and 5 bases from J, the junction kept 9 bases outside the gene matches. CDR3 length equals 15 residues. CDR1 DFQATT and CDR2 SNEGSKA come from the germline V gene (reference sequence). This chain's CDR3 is CSARQSGRLHNEQFF. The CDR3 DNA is TGCAGTGCTAGGCAGAGCGGGAGACTCCACAATGAGCAGTTCTTC.

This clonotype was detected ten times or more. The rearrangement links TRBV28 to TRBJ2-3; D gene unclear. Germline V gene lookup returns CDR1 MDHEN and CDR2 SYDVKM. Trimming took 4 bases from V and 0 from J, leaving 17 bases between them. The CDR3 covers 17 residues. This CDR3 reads CASSSVPRTASTDTQYF. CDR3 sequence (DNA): TGTGCCAGCAGTTCCGTGCCTCGGACGGCTAGCACAGATACGCAGTATTTT.

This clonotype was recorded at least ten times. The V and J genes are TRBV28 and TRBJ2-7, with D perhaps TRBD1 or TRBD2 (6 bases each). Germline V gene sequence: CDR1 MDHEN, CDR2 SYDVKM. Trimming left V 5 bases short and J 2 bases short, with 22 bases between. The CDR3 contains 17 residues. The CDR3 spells CASSLRPRGRAAYEQYF. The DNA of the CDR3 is TGTGCCAGCAGTCTACGCCCCCGGGGGCGGGCCGCCTACGAGCAGTACTTC. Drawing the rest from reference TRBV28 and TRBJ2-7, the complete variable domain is DVKVTQSSRYLVKRTGEKVFLECVQDMDHENMFWYRQDPGLGLRLIYFSYDVKMKEKGDIPEGYSVSREKKERFSLILESASTNQTSMYLCASSLRPRGRAAYEQYFGPGTRLTVT.

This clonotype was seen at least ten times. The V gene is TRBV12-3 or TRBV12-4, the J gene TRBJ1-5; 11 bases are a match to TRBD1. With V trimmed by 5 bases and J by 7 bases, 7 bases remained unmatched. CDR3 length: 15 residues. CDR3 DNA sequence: TGTGCCAGCAGTCGTGGACAGGGGGCATGGCAGCCCCAGCATTTT. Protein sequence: CASSRGQGAWQPQHF.

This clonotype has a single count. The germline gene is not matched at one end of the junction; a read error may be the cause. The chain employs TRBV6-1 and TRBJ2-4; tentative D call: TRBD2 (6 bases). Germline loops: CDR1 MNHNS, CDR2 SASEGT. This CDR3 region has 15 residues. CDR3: CAGSGGTGAKNIQCF. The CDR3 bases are TGTGCCGGCAGTGGGGGGACCGGGGCTAAAAACATTCAGTGCTTC.

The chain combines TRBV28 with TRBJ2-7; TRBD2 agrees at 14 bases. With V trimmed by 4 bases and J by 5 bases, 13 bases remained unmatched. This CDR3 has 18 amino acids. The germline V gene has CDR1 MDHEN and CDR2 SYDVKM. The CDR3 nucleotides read TGTGCCAGCAGTTGTTCGGGACTAGCGGGAGAGGGGCGGCACGAGCAGTACTTC. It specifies CASSCSGLAGEGRHEQYF. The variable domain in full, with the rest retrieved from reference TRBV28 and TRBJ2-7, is DVKVTQSSRYLVKRTGEKVFLECVQDMDHENMFWYRQDPGLGLRLIYFSYDVKMKEKGDIPEGYSVSREKKERFSLILESASTNQTSMYLCASSCSGLAGEGRHEQYFGPGTRLTVT.

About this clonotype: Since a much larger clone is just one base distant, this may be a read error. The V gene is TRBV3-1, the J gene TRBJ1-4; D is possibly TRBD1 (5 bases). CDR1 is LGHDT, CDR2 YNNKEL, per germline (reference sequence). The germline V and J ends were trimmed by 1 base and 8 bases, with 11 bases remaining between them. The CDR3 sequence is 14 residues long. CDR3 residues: CASSQVAGSEKLFF. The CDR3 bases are TGTGCCAGCAGCCAAGTCGCAGGGAGCGAAAAACTGTTTTTT.

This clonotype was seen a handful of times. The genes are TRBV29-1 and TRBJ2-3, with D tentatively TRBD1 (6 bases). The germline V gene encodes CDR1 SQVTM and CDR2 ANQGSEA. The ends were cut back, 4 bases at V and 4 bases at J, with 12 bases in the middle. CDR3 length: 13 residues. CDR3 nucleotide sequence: TGCAGCGTTGTCCCCCCAGGGGCAGATACGCAGTATTTT. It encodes CSVVPPGADTQYF.

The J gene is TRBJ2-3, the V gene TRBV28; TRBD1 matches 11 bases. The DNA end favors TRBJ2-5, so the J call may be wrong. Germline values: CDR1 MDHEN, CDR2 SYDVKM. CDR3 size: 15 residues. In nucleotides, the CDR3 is TGTGCCAGCTACTCCTCGGGACAGGGGGGGGAGACCCAGTACTTC. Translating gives CASYSSGQGGETQYF.

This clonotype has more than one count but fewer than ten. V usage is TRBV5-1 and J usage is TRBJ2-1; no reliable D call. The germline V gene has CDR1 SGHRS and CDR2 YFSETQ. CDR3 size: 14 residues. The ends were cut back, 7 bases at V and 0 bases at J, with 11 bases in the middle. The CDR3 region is CASSQASSYNEQFF. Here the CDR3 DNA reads TGCGCCAGCTCGCAGGCTAGCTCCTACAATGAGCAGTTCTTC.

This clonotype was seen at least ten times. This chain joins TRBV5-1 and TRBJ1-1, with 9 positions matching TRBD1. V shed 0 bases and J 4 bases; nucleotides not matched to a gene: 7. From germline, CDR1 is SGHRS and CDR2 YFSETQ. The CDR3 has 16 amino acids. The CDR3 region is CASSLVQGARGTEAFF. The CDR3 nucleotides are TGCGCCAGCAGCTTGGTACAGGGGGCGCGCGGCACTGAAGCTTTCTTT.

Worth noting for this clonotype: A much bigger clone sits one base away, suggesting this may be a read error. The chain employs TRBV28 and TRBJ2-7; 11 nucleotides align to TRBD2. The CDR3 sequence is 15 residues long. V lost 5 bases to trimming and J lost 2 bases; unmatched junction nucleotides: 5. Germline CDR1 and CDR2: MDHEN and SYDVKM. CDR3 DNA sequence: TGTGCCAGCAGTCTTAGCGGGAGGGCCCCCTACGAGCAGTACTTC. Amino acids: CASSLSGRAPYEQYF.

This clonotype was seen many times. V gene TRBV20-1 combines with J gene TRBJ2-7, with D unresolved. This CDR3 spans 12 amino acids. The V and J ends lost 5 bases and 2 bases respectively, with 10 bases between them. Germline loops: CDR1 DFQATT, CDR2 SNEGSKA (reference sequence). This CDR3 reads CSAEEATYEQYF. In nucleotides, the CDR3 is TGCAGTGCTGAGGAAGCCACCTACGAGCAGTACTTC.

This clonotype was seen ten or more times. CDR3 in DNA: TGTGCCAGCAGTTACTCCGGGACAGAGTACGAGCAGTACTTC. This gives the protein CASSYSGTEYEQYF. V gene TRBV6-2 or TRBV6-3 combines with J gene TRBJ2-7; 7 nucleotides align to TRBD1. V lost 0 bases and J lost 4; bases outside the gene matches: 3. CDR1 is MNHEY and CDR2 is SVGEGT in the germline V gene. There are 14 residues in the CDR3.

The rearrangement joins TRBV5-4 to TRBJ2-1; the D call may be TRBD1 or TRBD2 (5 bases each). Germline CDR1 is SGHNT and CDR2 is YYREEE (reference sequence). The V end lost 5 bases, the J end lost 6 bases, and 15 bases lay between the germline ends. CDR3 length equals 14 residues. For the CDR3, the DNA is TGTGCCAGCAGGTCTACGGGACGTCCCAATGAGCAGTTCTTC. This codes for CASRSTGRPNEQFF.

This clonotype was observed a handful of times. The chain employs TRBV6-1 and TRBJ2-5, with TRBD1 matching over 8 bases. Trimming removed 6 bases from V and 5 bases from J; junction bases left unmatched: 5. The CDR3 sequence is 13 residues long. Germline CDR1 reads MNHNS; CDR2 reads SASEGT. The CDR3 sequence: CASRKTGAETQYF. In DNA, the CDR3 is TGTGCCAGCAGAAAGACAGGGGCGGAGACCCAGTACTTC.

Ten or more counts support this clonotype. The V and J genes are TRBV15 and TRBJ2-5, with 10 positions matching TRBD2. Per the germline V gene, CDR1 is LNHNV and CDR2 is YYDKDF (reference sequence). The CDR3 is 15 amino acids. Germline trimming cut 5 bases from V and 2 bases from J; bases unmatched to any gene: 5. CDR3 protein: CATSGGAGGQETQYF. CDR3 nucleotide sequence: TGTGCCACCAGCGGAGGAGCGGGAGGGCAAGAGACCCAGTACTTC.